This TCR beta chain was sequenced during a study of cytomegalovirus exposure and HLA in healthy donors. Study outcomes and limitations: Associated with HLA alleles at 0.05 false discovery rate in a later analysis were around 17,000 TCR beta sequences. In a later analysis, TCR beta V- and J-gene trimming showed a link to a missense DCLRE1C variant.

It was with 60 Vbeta and 13 Jbeta primers that the PCR ran. Sequencing was performed with immunoSEQ multiplex PCR; in TCRdb, only in-frame clones are kept and a portion is missing. The sample has roughly 190,000 clones; 75% to 80% are singletons. With regard to this clone: The antigen is undetermined.

There were likely unrecorded immune exposures, though donors were nominally healthy when sampled. Trimming cost V 10 bases and J 6 bases; bases outside gene matches: 9. Germline loops: CDR1 SNHLY, CDR2 FYNNEI. The CDR3 has 12 amino acids. The sample comprised PBMCs. This TCR derives from a female donor in good health and CMV-seronegative. The chain is built from TRBV2 and TRBJ2-7; 7 bases agree with TRBD1. The CDR3 bases are TGTGCCAAGAGACAGGGAATAGGCGAGCAGTACTTC. It specifies CAKRQGIGEQYF.